The 23 T cell receptor beta chains listed next were all sequenced from one sample in a study of blood T cell repertoires in COVID-19. Method: immunoSEQ multiplex PCR; TCRdb's copy keeps in-frame clones and lacks some. The sample has 70,000 to 85,000 clones; under 95% are singletons. Specimen: peripheral blood. These receptors were obtained from a woman aged 60-70 years with active COVID-19.

This clone was counted once. The rearrangement uses TRBV5-1 and TRBJ2-2; 7 bases agree with TRBD2. The J segment lost 0 bases and the V segment lost 0 bases, leaving 5 bases of the junction unmatched. The germline gives CDR1 SGHRS, CDR2 YFSETQ. This CDR3 contains 17 residues. In DNA, the CDR3 is TGCGCCAGCAGCTTGGGTCCTGGGGGGGCGAACACCGGGGAGCTGTTTTTT. This gives the protein CASSLGPGGANTGELFF.

The chain has TRBV18 and TRBJ1-6; no clear D gene. CDR3 length equals 14 residues. V was shortened by 2 bases and J by 7 bases, with 9 bases between the two germline ends. The germline V gene encodes CDR1 KGHSH and CDR2 LQKENI. CDR3 in DNA: TGTGCCAGCTCACCATATGCGGAGAATTCACCCCTCCACTTT. This translates into CASSPYAENSPLHF. Combining the CDR3 with reference TRBV18 and TRBJ1-6 gives the whole variable domain NAGVMQNPRHLVRRRGQEARLRCSPMKGHSHVYWYRQLPEEGLKFMVYLQKENIIDESGMPKERFSAEFPKEGPSILRIQQVVRGDSAAYFCASSPYAENSPLHFGNGTRLTVT.

This clone was seen once. The genes are TRBV6-1 and TRBJ2-5; D perhaps matches TRBD1 (5 bases). This CDR3 is built from 13 residues. The V end was cut by 2 bases, the J end by 3 bases, with 7 bases between. Per the germline V gene, CDR1 is MNHNS and CDR2 is SASEGT. This CDR3 reads CASSERREETQYF. The DNA of the CDR3 is TGTGCCAGCAGTGAACGCAGGGAAGAGACCCAGTACTTC.

The CDR3 protein is CASSYRSEAFF. CDR3 bases: TGTGCCAGCAGTTATAGATCTGAAGCTTTCTTT. The rearrangement joins TRBV28 to TRBJ1-1, with D unresolved. The CDR3 is 11 residues long. Germline values: CDR1 MDHEN, CDR2 SYDVKM. Trimming removed 4 bases from V and 6 bases from J, with 6 bases in between.

This clone was observed a few times. The genes are TRBV29-1 and TRBJ1-1, with 8 bases identical to TRBD1. The trim removed 6 bases at V and 0 bases at J, leaving 6 bases unmatched. CDR3 length equals 14 residues. Germline CDR1 and CDR2: SQVTM and ANQGSEA. The CDR3 spells CSVTGDPMNTEAFF. CDR3 DNA: TGCAGCGTGACAGGGGATCCGATGAACACTGAAGCTTTCTTT.

This rearrangement joins TRBV28 to TRBJ2-7, with 8 bases matching TRBD2. V dropped 6 bases and J dropped 5; count of bases not matched to a gene: 6. The CDR3 runs to 13 residues. CDR1 is MDHEN and CDR2 is SYDVKM in the germline V gene. CDR3 protein: CASRVAGSHEQYF. CDR3 nucleotides: TGTGCCAGCAGAGTAGCGGGAAGCCACGAGCAGTACTTC.

The V and J genes are TRBV11-3 and TRBJ1-6; D call uncertain. This CDR3 has 16 residues. Germline CDR1 and CDR2: SGHNT and YENEEA. V lost 1 base and J lost 8, with 15 bases in between. The DNA for the CDR3 is TGTGCCAGCAGCTTAGGTGTCGTTAGGGAGGATTCACCCCTCCACTTT. It yields the protein CASSLGVVREDSPLHF.

This chain links TRBV11-3 with TRBJ2-5, with 9 bases lining up with TRBD1. V lost 1 base, J lost 2 bases, and 2 bases stayed unmatched. Germline CDR1 and CDR2: SGHNT and YENEEA. The CDR3 sequence is 15 residues long. As DNA, the CDR3 is TGTGCCAGCAGCTTAGGGGGACAGGGACAAGAGACCCAGTACTTC. It translates to CASSLGGQGQETQYF.

The gene calls are TRBV5-1 and TRBJ2-5, with 7 bases that match TRBD2. Trimming at V came to 1 base and at J to 4 bases, leaving 13 bases not matched to a gene. Germline CDR1 SGHRS, CDR2 YFSETQ. The CDR3 covers 17 residues. The CDR3 reads CASSLNFRGSRGETQYF. The DNA of the CDR3 is TGCGCCAGCAGCTTGAATTTCCGCGGGAGTAGGGGAGAGACCCAGTACTTC.

This chain uses TRBV18 with TRBJ2-3, with 11 bases identical to TRBD1. In germline, CDR1 is KGHSH, CDR2 LQKENI. J was trimmed by 1 base and V by 4 bases; bases with no gene match: 1. The CDR3 extends over 15 amino acids. CDR3 DNA sequence: TGTGCCAGCTCACAGGGACAGGGGGGCACAGATACGCAGTATTTT. This encodes CASSQGQGGTDTQYF.

J is TRBJ2-1 and V is TRBV4-1, with 10 positions matching TRBD2. The V segment lost 4 bases and the J segment 0 bases; nucleotides outside the gene matches: 3. CDR1 is MGHRA, CDR2 YSYEKL, per germline. This CDR3 region has 16 residues. The CDR3 is CASSPSSGSSYNEQFF. The CDR3 nucleotides are TGCGCCAGCAGCCCCTCTAGCGGGAGCTCCTACAATGAGCAGTTCTTC.

The chain recombines TRBV5-6 with TRBJ2-3, with 9 bases aligning to TRBD1. Germline V gene data show CDR1 as SGHDT and CDR2 as YYEEEE. The CDR3 has 16 amino acids. The V segment lost 7 bases and the J segment 1 base; nucleotides outside the gene matches: 10. The CDR3 DNA follows: TGTGCCAGCGGCGGACAGGGGAGGTCAGGCACAGATACGCAGTATTTT. Encoded protein: CASGGQGRSGTDTQYF.

The chain couples TRBV2 to TRBJ2-1, with 7 bases matching TRBD2. This CDR3 region has 14 residues. Germline V lookup: CDR1 SNHLY, CDR2 FYNNEI. V lost 7 bases to trimming and J lost 6 bases; unmatched junction nucleotides: 9. The CDR3 DNA is TGTGCCAGCAAAGAGGGAGGGCCAATCAATGAGCAGTTCTTC. The encoded protein is CASKEGGPINEQFF.

V usage is TRBV10-1 and J usage is TRBJ2-5, with D possibly matching TRBD2 (5 bases). The CDR3 has 15 amino acids. V dropped 4 bases and J dropped 4 bases, with 16 bases sitting between them. Germline V gives CDR1 WNHNN, CDR2 SYGVQD (reference sequence). The CDR3 DNA reads as TGCGCCAGCAGTGCGGGGTCCGGGGATGGAGAGACCCAGTACTTC. The encoded protein is CASSAGSGDGETQYF.

The J gene is TRBJ2-1, the V gene TRBV7-9; 8 positions agree with TRBD2. Germline CDR1 and CDR2: SEHNR and FQNEAQ (reference sequence). This CDR3 contains 16 residues. The V gene end was trimmed by 7 bases and the J gene end by 2 bases; junction bases not matched to a gene: 10. The CDR3 region has the DNA TGTGCCAGCAATCTAGCGGGCGGTTTCGCCTACAATGAGCAGTTCTTC. Translating gives CASNLAGGFAYNEQFF.

The chain employs TRBV5-6 and TRBJ2-1, with TRBD2 identical over 10 bases. Germline V gives CDR1 SGHDT, CDR2 YYEEEE. The CDR3 spans 17 residues. V gave up 1 base and J gave up 5 bases; unmatched junction bases: 9. The CDR3: CASSLPLAGAEDNEQFF. The CDR3 nucleotides are TGTGCCAGCAGCTTGCCTCTAGCGGGAGCGGAAGACAATGAGCAGTTCTTC.

This clone was recorded once. CDR3 loop: CASSLGQENEKLFF. Here the CDR3 DNA reads TGTGCCAGTAGCCTCGGACAGGAGAATGAAAAACTGTTTTTT. The rearrangement joins TRBV19 to TRBJ1-4; the match to TRBD1 covers 7 bases. This CDR3 spans 14 amino acids. Looked up from germline, CDR1 is LNHDA and CDR2 is SQIVND (reference sequence). V shed 6 bases, J shed 5 bases, and the junction held 6 bases outside the gene matches.

This clone was seen a single time. The chain is built from TRBV19 and TRBJ2-2; 7 positions match TRBD2. CDR3 length: 14 amino acids. Germline V CDR1 and CDR2: LNHDA, SQIVND (reference sequence). The junction had 11 bases not matched to a gene; V was cut back by 7 bases and J by 9 bases. CDR3 region: CASMGGRVKRELFF. CDR3 sequence (DNA): TGTGCCAGTATGGGGGGGAGGGTGAAGCGGGAGCTGTTTTTT.

The V and J genes are TRBV6-6 and TRBJ2-1, with TRBD2 as a possible D gene (6 bases). V lost 5 bases to trimming and J lost 9 bases, with 23 bases between them. The length of the CDR3 is 16 residues. Germline values: CDR1 MNHNY, CDR2 SVGAGI (reference sequence). In DNA, the CDR3 is TGTGCCAGCAGTCAAGCGGGCCTACAACAGGTCGGTGAGCAGTTCTTC. Translating gives CASSQAGLQQVGEQFF.

This clone is a singleton in its sample. V and J are TRBV12-3 or TRBV12-4 and TRBJ2-3, with D possibly matching TRBD1 (5 bases). Trimming stripped 3 bases from V and 4 bases from J, with 8 bases between. The CDR3 consists of 13 residues. The CDR3 DNA reads as TGTGCCAGCAGTTTCAGGGTTGCAGATACGCAGTATTTT. This encodes CASSFRVADTQYF.

In DNA form, the CDR3 reads TGTGCCAGCAGCGTGCGGGAGGGCCCCGATACGCAGTATTTT. Encoded protein: CASSVREGPDTQYF. This chain links TRBV9 with TRBJ2-3, with TRBD2 identical over 9 bases. The CDR3 contains 14 residues. The germline CDR1 and CDR2 sequences are SGDLS and YYNGEE. V dropped 2 bases and J dropped 6; count of bases not matched to a gene: 4.

J is TRBJ2-2 and V is TRBV7-9; D remains ambiguous. Per germline, CDR1 SEHNR and CDR2 FQNEAQ (reference sequence). This CDR3 is built from 15 residues. Trimming left V 0 bases short and J 5 bases short, with 10 bases between. CDR3 in DNA: TGTGCCAGCAGCTTAGCGCGGCCTCCTACCGGGGAGCTGTTTTTT. This sequence encodes CASSLARPPTGELFF.

The gene calls are TRBV7-9 and TRBJ1-2; D not resolved. CDR1 and CDR2 from the germline V gene are SEHNR and FQNEAQ (reference sequence). Trimming shortened V by 8 bases and J by 1 base, and 14 bases separated the two germline ends. The CDR3 is made up of 14 amino acids. The CDR3 DNA reads TGTGCCAGCGCCCCGGTGCAAATTAACTATGGCTACACCTTC. Translated: CASAPVQINYGYTF. Based on the CDR3 plus reference TRBV7-9 and TRBJ1-2, the full variable domain is DTGVSQNPRHKITKRGQNVTFRCDPISEHNRLYWYRQTLGQGPEFLTYFQNEAQLEKSRLLSDRFSAERPKGSFSTLEIQRTEQGDSAMYLCASAPVQINYGYTFGSGTRLTVV.